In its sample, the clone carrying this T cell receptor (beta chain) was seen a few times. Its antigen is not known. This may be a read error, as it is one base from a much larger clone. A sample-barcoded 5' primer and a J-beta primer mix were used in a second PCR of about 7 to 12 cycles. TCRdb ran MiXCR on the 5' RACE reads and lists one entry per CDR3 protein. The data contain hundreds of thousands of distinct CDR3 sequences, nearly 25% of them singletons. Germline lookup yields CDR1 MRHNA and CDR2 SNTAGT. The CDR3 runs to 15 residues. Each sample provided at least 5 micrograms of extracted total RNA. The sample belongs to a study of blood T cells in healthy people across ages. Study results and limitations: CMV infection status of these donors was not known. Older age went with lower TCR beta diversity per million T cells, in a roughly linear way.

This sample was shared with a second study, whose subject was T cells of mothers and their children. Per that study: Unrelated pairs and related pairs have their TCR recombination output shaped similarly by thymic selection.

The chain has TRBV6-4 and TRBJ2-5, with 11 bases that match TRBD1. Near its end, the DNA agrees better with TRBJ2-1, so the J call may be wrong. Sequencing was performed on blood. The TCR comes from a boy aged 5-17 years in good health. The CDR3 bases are TGTGCCGGCAGTGACGGGACAGGGGGCTACAATGAGCAGTTCTTC. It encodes CAGSDGTGGYNEQFF.